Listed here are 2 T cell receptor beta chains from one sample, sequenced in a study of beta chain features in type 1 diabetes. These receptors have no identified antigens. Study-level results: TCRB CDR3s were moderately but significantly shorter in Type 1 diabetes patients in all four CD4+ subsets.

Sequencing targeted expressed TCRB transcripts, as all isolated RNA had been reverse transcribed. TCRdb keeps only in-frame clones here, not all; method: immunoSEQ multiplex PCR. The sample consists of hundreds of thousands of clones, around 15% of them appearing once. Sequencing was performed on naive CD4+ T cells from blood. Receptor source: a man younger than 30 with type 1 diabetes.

The CDR3 coding sequence is TGTGCCAGCAGCTTACACAGGACATTGAACACCGGGGAGCTGTTTTTT. The encoded protein is CASSLHRTLNTGELFF. The chain uses TRBV7-9 and TRBJ2-2; a possible D gene is TRBD1 (5 bases). The V gene lost 2 bases and the J gene lost 1 base, with 11 bases spanning the gap. The CDR3 is 16 residues long. The germline gives CDR1 SEHNR, CDR2 FQNEAQ (reference sequence).

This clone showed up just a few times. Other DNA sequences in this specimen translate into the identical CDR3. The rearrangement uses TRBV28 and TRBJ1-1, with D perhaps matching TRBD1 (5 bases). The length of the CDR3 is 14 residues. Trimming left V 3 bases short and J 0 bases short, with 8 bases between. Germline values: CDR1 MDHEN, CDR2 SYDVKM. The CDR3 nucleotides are TGTGCCAGCAGTTTGGGGACGGTGAACACTGAAGCTTTCTTT. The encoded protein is CASSLGTVNTEAFF.